This section outlines one T cell receptor beta chain sequence together with its context. The antigen remains undetermined. The PCR ran on 60 Vbeta and 13 Jbeta primers. Authors' analysis steps: Among the unique TCR beta chains that a later analysis counted, about 81 million in all, approximately 12 million were shared. The repertoire was sequenced with immunoSEQ multiplex PCR; TCRdb's copy has only in-frame clones and lacks some. That table furnishes V, J and clone size, whereas the DNA furnished D and trimming. The sample records some 140,000 clones, 65% to 80% being singletons. The data stem from a study of cytomegalovirus exposure and HLA in healthy donors. Study-level results: Presence/absence results assume similar sequencing depth per donor, which may not hold. CMV antigen specificity of three CMV-associated chains was confirmed in vitro.

With 9 bases removed from V and 3 bases from J, the gap between germline ends came to 30 bases. Looked up from germline, CDR1 is ENHRY and CDR2 is SYGVKD. This CDR3 is 18 amino acids long. The sequenced material came from PBMCs. The V call is TRBV10-3, the J call TRBJ2-7; perhaps TRBD2 as D (5 bases). This clonotype originated in a male donor in good health and CMV-seropositive. The CDR3 DNA follows: TGTGCCATAGGTTGGGCCGGACTCGACGAACTTCACTACTACGAGCAGTACTTC. It encodes CAIGWAGLDELHYYEQYF.